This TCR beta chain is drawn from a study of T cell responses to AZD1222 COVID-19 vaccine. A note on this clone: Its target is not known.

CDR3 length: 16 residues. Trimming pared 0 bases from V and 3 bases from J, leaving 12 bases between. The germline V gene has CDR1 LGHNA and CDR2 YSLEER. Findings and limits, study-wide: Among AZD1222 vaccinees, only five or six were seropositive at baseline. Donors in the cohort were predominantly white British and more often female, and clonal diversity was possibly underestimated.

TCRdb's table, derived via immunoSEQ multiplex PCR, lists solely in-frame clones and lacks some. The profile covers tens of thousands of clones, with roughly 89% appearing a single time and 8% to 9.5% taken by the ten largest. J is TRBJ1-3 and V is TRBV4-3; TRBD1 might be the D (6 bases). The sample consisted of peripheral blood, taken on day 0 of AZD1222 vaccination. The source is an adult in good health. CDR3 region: CASSQEPGVGGNTIYF. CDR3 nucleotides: TGCGCCAGCAGCCAAGAACCAGGGGTGGGTGGAAACACCATATATTTT.